The rows below give T cell receptor beta chains drawn from one sample of a study of cytomegalovirus exposure and HLA in healthy donors. Measured with immunoSEQ multiplex PCR; TCRdb has only the in-frame clones, and not every one. This table holds roughly 180,000 clones, around four fifths found once. Sequencing input: PBMCs. These receptors were collected from a young man in good health and CMV-seropositive. Both conserved end residues are part of each CDR3. Fields, in order: V gene, D gene, clone size, J gene, CDR3 protein, CDR3 DNA. The D gene is left open where the match is weak. Expanded clones get a size class; other rows say once, few or many, or leave the size out.

v_call: TRBV11-3
d_call: -
clone_size: -
j_call: TRBJ1-1
cdr3_aa: CASSLGGRKAFF
cdr3_nt: TGTGCCAGCAGCTTAGGGGGCAGGAAGGCTTTCTTT

v_call: TRBV5-4
d_call: -
clone_size: -
j_call: TRBJ2-1
cdr3_aa: CASSLVAGSLYNEQFF
cdr3_nt: TGTGCCAGCAGCTTGGTGGCGGGATCACTCTACAATGAGCAGTTCTTC

v_call: TRBV2
d_call: -
clone_size: -
j_call: TRBJ1-4
cdr3_aa: CASSEGSGINEKLFF
cdr3_nt: TGTGCCAGCAGTGAAGGGTCAGGAATTAATGAAAAACTGTTTTTT

v_call: TRBV4-3
d_call: TRBD2
clone_size: -
j_call: TRBJ2-1
cdr3_aa: CASSHPGSGMSSYNEQFF
cdr3_nt: TGCGCCAGCAGCCACCCTGGGAGCGGGATGAGCTCCTACAATGAGCAGTTCTTC

v_call: TRBV29-1
d_call: TRBD2
clone_size: -
j_call: TRBJ2-1
cdr3_aa: CSVSGGDEQFF
cdr3_nt: TGCAGCGTTAGCGGGGGGGATGAGCAGTTCTTC

v_call: TRBV2
d_call: TRBD1
clone_size: -
j_call: TRBJ2-5
cdr3_aa: CASTPGQGLETQYF
cdr3_nt: TGTGCCAGCACCCCGGGACAGGGGTTGGAGACCCAGTACTTC

v_call: TRBV5-1
d_call: -
clone_size: once
j_call: TRBJ2-7
cdr3_aa: CASSPSPQGGREPYEQYF
cdr3_nt: TGCGCCAGCAGCCCATCCCCACAGGGCGGCCGGGAACCCTACGAGCAGTACTTC

v_call: TRBV9
d_call: -
clone_size: once
j_call: TRBJ1-1
cdr3_aa: CASSVTSQRDTEAFF
cdr3_nt: TGTGCCAGCAGCGTAACATCCCAACGTGACACTGAAGCTTTCTTT

v_call: TRBV30
d_call: -
clone_size: few
j_call: TRBJ2-7
cdr3_aa: CAWSANRQEYRAGEQYF
cdr3_nt: TGTGCCTGGAGTGCTAACCGACAAGAATACAGGGCGGGCGAGCAGTACTTC

v_call: TRBV5-4
d_call: -
clone_size: -
j_call: TRBJ2-1
cdr3_aa: CASSLGGRGSYNEQFF
cdr3_nt: TGTGCCAGCAGCTTGGGGGGAAGGGGCTCCTACAATGAGCAGTTCTTC